Described below is a single TCR beta chain sequence and its context. What it recognizes is unknown. TCRdb reprocessed the reads via MiXCR and lists one record per CDR3 protein. Altogether more than 400,000 distinct CDR3 sequences are present, 26% being singletons, with the ten largest covering around 14%. This sample was included in a study of T cell repertoires in cytomegalovirus infection. Looking at the study overall: Carrying CMV and the relevant HLA type showed in public TCR beta signatures.

Study observations and caveats: HLA-C-restricted, CMV-specific TCR beta clonotypes were dominant ex vivo. There were carriers of CMV plus the relevant HLA, and cumulative public TCR beta family frequency identified them.

This CDR3 has 11 residues. V was shortened by 8 bases and J by 6 bases, with 9 bases between the two germline ends. CDR1 and CDR2 (germline): SEHNR, FQNEAQ (reference sequence). Sequenced sample: PBMCs. The V and J genes are TRBV7-9 and TRBJ2-3; tentative D call: TRBD2 (5 bases). This sequence was found in a human donor in good health (CMV status not recorded). Some clones in this sample may be carry-over from other donors' samples. The CDR3 nucleotides are TGTGCCAGCCAGACGGGGGATACGCAGTATTTT. Translation: CASQTGDTQYF.